This T cell receptor (beta chain) is drawn from a study of blood T cell repertoires in COVID-19. TCRdb keeps only in-frame clones here, not all; method: immunoSEQ multiplex PCR. Altogether over 85,000 clones are present, about 82% being singletons, with the ten largest covering 3% to 3.5%. Germline V lookup: CDR1 SEHNR, CDR2 FQNEAQ (reference sequence). This CDR3 region has 14 residues. The J segment lost 8 bases and the V segment lost 5 bases, leaving 10 bases of the junction unmatched. The chain uses TRBV7-9 and TRBJ1-2, with 8 positions matching TRBD1. The sequenced sample consisted of peripheral blood. The receptor was isolated from a man aged 45-60 years with acute or convalescent COVID-19. CDR3 region: CASSEAGQGGGYTF. The CDR3 region has the DNA TGTGCCAGCAGCGAGGCCGGACAGGGCGGAGGCTACACCTTC.